What follows is one TCR beta chain and its context. Its antigen is unknown. The repertoire was sequenced with immunoSEQ multiplex PCR; TCRdb's copy has only in-frame clones and lacks some. The sample contains over 25,000 clones, around 95% of which appear only once. These data originate in a study of T cells in tuberculosis. Overall study context: A South African cohort included IGRA-negative adolescents, latently infected IGRA-positive adolescents and adults with active tuberculosis.

Study-wide points: Active tuberculosis cases were adults; controls were adolescents. Shorter CDR3-alpha in active tuberculosis partly drove smaller distances. Active tuberculosis TCR-alpha repertoires lay closer to GMM-specific TCRs than IGRA-negative controls, suggesting clonal expansion.

V was pared by 7 bases and J by 7 bases, with 9 bases between. Germline V gives CDR1 SGHAT, CDR2 FQNNGV. This CDR3 region has 11 residues. The V and J genes are TRBV11-2 and TRBJ2-3; possibly TRBD1 for D (5 bases). The sequence was collected from a donor aged 5 to 30 with latent tuberculosis or without tuberculosis infection. The specimen was PBMCs. CDR3 coding DNA: TGTGCCAGCACATCGGACAATACGCAGTATTTT. This codes for CASTSDNTQYF.